These 26 T cell receptor beta chains came from one sample sequenced in a study of glioma-infiltrating T cells (dated by TCRdb to 2016 to 2017). For sequencing, an Illumina MiSeq was employed. TCR alpha and beta CDR3 regions were amplified with the iRepertoire nested amplicon-rescue multiplex PCR (arm-PCR) platform from RNA. The public reads were reprocessed in TCRdb via fastp at Q25 and MiXCR, keeping in-frame beta chains. Rows are unified per CDR3 protein, each entry keeping the most common DNA and genes. The sample table records about 180,000 distinct CDR3 sequences; about 40% of these occur just once. The ten most abundant clones make up about 5.2% of the sample. The sequencing sample was made of glioma tissue, nonneoplastic brain tissue, or PBMCs (not recorded which). These receptors all come from a human donor with low-grade glioma or glioblastoma, undergoing nonglioma brain surgery, or in good health (not recorded which).

As concerns this clonotype: Sequence at one end of the junction differs from germline and may be a read error. The chain combines TRBV27 with TRBJ2-3; weak D call: TRBD2 (6 bases). CDR3 length: 16 amino acids. The germline CDR1 and CDR2 sequences are MNHEY and SMNVEV (reference sequence). Written as DNA, the CDR3 is TGTGCCAGCAGCCCGCTCTCTAGCGTGAGCAAAGATACGCAGTATTTT. Translating gives CASSPLSSVSKDTQYF.

Details on this clonotype: This may be a read error: a much more frequent sequence differs by one nucleotide. J is TRBJ1-1 and V is TRBV28; 7 nucleotides match TRBD1. Germline lookup yields CDR1 MDHEN and CDR2 SYDVKM. The CDR3 spans 16 residues. Losses at the gene ends were 4 bases for V and 1 base for J; bases not matched to a gene: 9. This CDR3 is CASSYLQRTGNTEAFF. The CDR3, as DNA: TGTGCCAGCAGTTACCTTCAGAGGACAGGGAACACTGAAGCTTTCTTT.

V is TRBV5-1 and J is TRBJ2-7; D gene uncertain. V was shortened by 1 base and J by 3 bases, with 11 bases between the two germline ends. The CDR3 totals 14 residues. Germline assignment: CDR1 SGHRS and CDR2 YFSETQ. The CDR3 coding sequence is TGCGCCAGCAGCTTGTCGTCATGGAACTACGAGCAGTACTTC. Its translation is CASSLSSWNYEQYF. Drawing the rest from reference TRBV5-1 and TRBJ2-7, the complete variable domain is KAGVTQTPRYLIKTRGQQVTLSCSPISGHRSVSWYQQTPGQGLQFLFEYFSETQRNKGNFPGRFSGRQFSNSRSEMNVSTLELGDSALYLCASSLSSWNYEQYFGPGTRLTVT.

This clonotype has a handful of counts. The J gene is TRBJ2-7, the V gene TRBV29-1, with 9 bases matching TRBD1. CDR1 SQVTM and CDR2 ANQGSEA come from the germline V gene. The CDR3 length is 14 residues. The trim removed 4 bases at V and 6 bases at J, leaving 10 bases unmatched. For the CDR3, the DNA is TGCAGCGTTGGCGGGGGACAGGGAACTGGCGAGCAGTACTTC. Translated: CSVGGGQGTGEQYF.

This clonotype was picked up many times. The chain uses TRBV29-1 and TRBJ2-7, with D unclear. CDR3 length: 12 residues. Germline loops: CDR1 SQVTM, CDR2 ANQGSEA. V gave up 5 bases and J gave up 2 bases, with 10 bases separating them. Written as DNA, the CDR3 is TGCAGCGTTCGGACCCTCCCCTACGAGCAGTACTTC. This encodes CSVRTLPYEQYF.

At least ten counts were recorded for this clonotype. This chain links TRBV12-3 or TRBV12-4 with TRBJ1-1; no reliable D call. This CDR3 is built from 13 residues. Between the trimmed V and J ends, which lost 3 bases and 3 bases, there was a span of 8 bases. The CDR3 nucleotides read TGTGCCAGCAGTTTGGGCCGCTACACTGAAGCTTTCTTT. It is translated as CASSLGRYTEAFF.

The chain carries TRBV6-1 and TRBJ1-5; 8 nucleotides align to TRBD1. With V trimmed by 6 bases and J by 2 bases, 6 bases remained unmatched. CDR1 is MNHNS and CDR2 is SASEGT in the germline V gene. The CDR3 totals 15 residues. CDR3 in amino acids: CASREGQARNQPQHF. CDR3 in DNA: TGTGCCAGCAGGGAGGGACAGGCCCGCAATCAGCCCCAGCATTTT.

This clonotype has at least ten counts. The rearrangement links TRBV27 to TRBJ2-3; 12 positions agree with TRBD1. Germline V gene lookup returns CDR1 MNHEY and CDR2 SMNVEV (reference sequence). Trimming cost V 4 bases and J 3 bases; bases outside gene matches: 2. This CDR3 is 15 amino acids long. CDR3 region: CASSWGQGATDTQYF. For the CDR3, the DNA is TGTGCCAGCAGTTGGGGACAGGGGGCTACAGATACGCAGTATTTT.

A note on this clonotype: A clone one base away is much larger, so this may be a read error. The rearrangement uses TRBV2 and TRBJ2-3; D call uncertain. Trimming removed 9 bases at V and 6 bases at J, with 13 bases between. This CDR3 is built from 12 residues. Germline CDR1 is SNHLY and CDR2 is FYNNEI. The CDR3 loop reads CARRVSMDTQYF. CDR3 sequence (DNA): TGTGCCAGAAGGGTATCAATGGATACGCAGTATTTT.

V is TRBV7-2 and J is TRBJ1-6; no firm D call. The CDR3 covers 16 residues. Germline CDR1 is SGHTA and CDR2 is FQGNSA. Trimming took off 2 bases at V and 11 bases at J, with 19 bases between the two ends. The CDR3 is CASSLFSAGSNPPLHF. CDR3 bases: TGTGCCAGCAGCTTATTTTCGGCAGGATCAAATCCACCCCTCCACTTT.

With respect to this clonotype: A much larger clonotype is one base distant, so this may be a read error. Given the absence of the conserved phenylalanine or tryptophan at the CDR3 end, a read error is likely. V usage is TRBV3-1 and J usage is TRBJ2-7, with unresolved D. Deletions cut 4 bases from V and 4 bases from J, with 5 bases between. CDR3 length: 11 residues. Germline V CDR1 and CDR2: LGHDT, YNNKEL (reference sequence). The CDR3 region has the DNA TGTGCCAGCAGCCTACAGTACGAGCAGTACTCC. Protein sequence: CASSLQYEQYS.

The chain employs TRBV28 and TRBJ2-1, with 7 bases identical to TRBD2. This CDR3 has 16 residues. With 7 bases clipped from V and 0 bases from J, the junction kept 9 bases outside the gene matches. Germline-derived CDR1 and CDR2 are MDHEN and SYDVKM. The CDR3 sequence is CASTLAAGLSYNEQFF. The DNA of the CDR3 is TGTGCCAGCACCCTTGCAGCGGGACTCTCCTACAATGAGCAGTTCTTC. The whole variable domain, filled in from reference TRBV28 and TRBJ2-1, reads DVKVTQSSRYLVKRTGEKVFLECVQDMDHENMFWYRQDPGLGLRLIYFSYDVKMKEKGDIPEGYSVSREKKERFSLILESASTNQTSMYLCASTLAAGLSYNEQFFGPGTRLTVL.

The genes are TRBV20-1 and TRBJ2-1; TRBD2 matches at 14 bases. CDR1 and CDR2 from the germline V gene are DFQATT and SNEGSKA (reference sequence). CDR3 length equals 15 residues. The junction had 3 bases not matched to a gene; V was cut back by 3 bases and J by 5 bases. CDR3 nucleotides: TGCAGTGCTAGGCAGACTAGCGGGAGGGACAATGAGCAGTTCTTC. It is translated as CSARQTSGRDNEQFF.

The rearrangement uses TRBV6-1 and TRBJ2-7, with D unclear. The CDR3 runs 13 residues. Germline CDR1 is MNHNS and CDR2 is SASEGT. V was cut by 9 bases and J by 4 bases, with 16 bases left in between. This CDR3 reads CARRSVFSYEQYF. CDR3 bases: TGTGCCAGACGAAGCGTATTCTCATACGAGCAGTACTTC.

Note on this clonotype: Lacking the conserved final phenylalanine or tryptophan, this CDR3 likely reflects a read error. The rearrangement uses TRBV20-1 and TRBJ2-2, with D perhaps TRBD1 (5 bases). In germline, CDR1 is DFQATT, CDR2 SNEGSKA (reference sequence). V lost 0 bases and J lost 6, with 14 bases in between. The CDR3 spans 15 residues. The CDR3 reads CSARDRVRAAGELFL. The CDR3, as DNA: TGCAGTGCTAGAGATAGGGTCAGGGCCGCCGGGGAGCTGTTTCTT.

In the case of this clonotype: One end of the junction is discordant with germline, which a read error may explain. The rearrangement links TRBV11-3 to TRBJ2-1, with a tentative D call TRBD1 (5 bases). The germline V gene encodes CDR1 SGHNT and CDR2 YENEEA. The CDR3 extends over 15 amino acids. CDR3 sequence reads: CASSLATVSYNEQLF. The CDR3 nucleotides read TGTGCCAGCAGCTTAGCGACAGTCTCCTACAATGAGCAGCTCTTC.

The chain has TRBV6-1 and TRBJ1-1, with 8 bases fitting TRBD1. The CDR3 consists of 14 residues. Per germline, CDR1 MNHNS and CDR2 SASEGT. After removal of 8 bases from V and 2 bases from J, the junction contained 7 bases not matched to a gene. CDR3 sequence reads: CASGRQGLNTEAFF. In DNA, the CDR3 is TGTGCCAGCGGTAGACAGGGGCTAAACACTGAAGCTTTCTTT.

Comments on this clonotype: One end of the junction fails to match germline, which may point to a read error. The chain links TRBV3-1 to TRBJ2-3; D gene ambiguous. This CDR3 has 14 amino acids. Germline V gives CDR1 LGHDT, CDR2 YNNKEL (reference sequence). CDR3 nucleotide sequence: TGTGCCAGCATCAAACGTCTCTACACATATACGCAGTATTTT. This codes for CASIKRLYTYTQYF.

Worth noting for this clonotype: This sequence may be a read error, since a much larger clone differs from it by one base. The chain joins TRBV2 to TRBJ2-3; possibly TRBD2 for D (5 bases). The CDR3 runs 12 residues. The V gene's germline CDR1 is SNHLY and CDR2 FYNNEI. CDR3 in DNA: TGTGCCAGCGGTGGGGTGGGAGATACGCAGTGTTTT. Its protein is CASGGVGDTQCF.

This clonotype was detected ten times or more. J is TRBJ2-7 and V is TRBV6-1, with D perhaps matching TRBD2 (5 bases). The V end lost 8 bases, the J end lost 1 base, and 9 bases lay between the germline ends. CDR3 size: 12 residues. From germline, CDR1 is MNHNS and CDR2 SASEGT. The CDR3 protein is CASRGESYEQYF. The CDR3 nucleotides read TGTGCCAGCCGGGGAGAATCCTACGAGCAGTACTTC.

This clonotype was recorded at least ten times. The J gene is TRBJ1-5, the V gene TRBV6-1, with 9 bases that match TRBD1. The trim removed 3 bases at V and 8 bases at J, leaving 8 bases unmatched. Germline V gives CDR1 MNHNS, CDR2 SASEGT. The CDR3 consists of 15 residues. CDR3 sequence (DNA): TGTGCCAGCAGTGATCCGGGACAGGGCACGAAGCCCCAGCATTTT. Translated: CASSDPGQGTKPQHF.

The chain joins TRBV5-4 to TRBJ2-7; 14 bases align to TRBD2. Trimming cost V 1 base and J 7 bases; bases outside gene matches: 1. The V gene's germline CDR1 is SGHNT and CDR2 YYREEE (reference sequence). This CDR3 is 14 amino acids long. CDR3 in amino acids: CASSLRLAGGEQYF. The CDR3 region has the DNA TGTGCCAGCAGCTTGAGACTAGCGGGAGGGGAGCAGTACTTC.

V and J are TRBV4-1 and TRBJ2-7; D perhaps matches TRBD1 (7 bases). Germline loops: CDR1 MGHRA, CDR2 YSYEKL. V shed 4 bases and J shed 6 bases, with 13 bases lying between them. This CDR3 contains 13 residues. The CDR3 DNA sequence: TGCGCCAGCAGCCGCGCTCAGGGGGGCGAGCAGTACTTC. Translating gives CASSRAQGGEQYF.

This clonotype was seen at least ten times. The chain carries TRBV2 and TRBJ1-2; no reliable D call. The CDR3 extends over 12 amino acids. Between the trimmed V and J ends, which lost 7 bases and 8 bases, there was a span of 14 bases. Germline loops: CDR1 SNHLY, CDR2 FYNNEI. The CDR3 region has the DNA TGTGCCAGCACGACGGTGCGAGGAGGCTACACCTTC. This gives the protein CASTTVRGGYTF.

The sample holds a few counts of this clonotype. The DNA of the CDR3 is TGTGCCAGCAGCTCACCCGAGTTAAGTCGTTACGAGCAGTACTTC. This gives the protein CASSSPELSRYEQYF. The rearrangement uses TRBV6-1 and TRBJ2-7; D is undetermined. Trimming took off 6 bases at V and 4 bases at J, with 19 bases between the two ends. The length of the CDR3 is 15 residues. Looked up from germline, CDR1 is MNHNS and CDR2 is SASEGT.

This clonotype was seen many times. The V and J genes are TRBV28 and TRBJ2-1, with TRBD2 matching over 9 bases. Germline CDR1 and CDR2: MDHEN and SYDVKM. There are 17 residues in the CDR3. The junction had 10 bases not matched to a gene; V was cut back by 4 bases and J by 3 bases. The CDR3 here is CASSYPFTSGFYNEQFF. CDR3 DNA sequence: TGTGCCAGCAGTTATCCGTTTACTAGCGGGTTCTACAATGAGCAGTTCTTC.